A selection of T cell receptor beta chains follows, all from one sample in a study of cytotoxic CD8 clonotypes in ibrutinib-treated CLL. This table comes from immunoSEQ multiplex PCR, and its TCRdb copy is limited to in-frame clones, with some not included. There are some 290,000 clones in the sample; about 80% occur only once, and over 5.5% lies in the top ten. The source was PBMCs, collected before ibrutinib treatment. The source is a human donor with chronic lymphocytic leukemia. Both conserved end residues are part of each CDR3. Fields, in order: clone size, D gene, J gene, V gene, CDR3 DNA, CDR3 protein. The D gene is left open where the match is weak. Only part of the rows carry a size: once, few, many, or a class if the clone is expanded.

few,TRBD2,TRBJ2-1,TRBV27,TGTGCCAGCAGTCCCGGGACTAGCGGGGGGATGTACAATGAGCAGTTCTTC,CASSPGTSGGMYNEQFF
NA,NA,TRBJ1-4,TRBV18,TGTGCCAGCTCACCCACGACCGCAACTAATGAAAAACTGTTTTTT,CASSPTTATNEKLFF
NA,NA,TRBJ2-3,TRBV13,TGTGCCAGCATTAGGGAAGGCATAAGCACAGATACGCAGTATTTT,CASIREGISTDTQYF
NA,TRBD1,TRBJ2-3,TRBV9,TGTGCCAGCAGCGTAACAGGGGGCGATGATACGCAGTATTTT,CASSVTGGDDTQYF
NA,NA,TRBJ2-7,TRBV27,TGTGCCAGCAGTTTATCCATAACCTACGAGCAGTACTTC,CASSLSITYEQYF
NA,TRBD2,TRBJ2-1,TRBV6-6,TGTGCCAGCAGTTCCAGAGCGGGAGTATCCTACAATGAGCAGTTCTTC,CASSSRAGVSYNEQFF
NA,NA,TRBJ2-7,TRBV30,TGTGCCTGGAGTGTATTGGGTCCGCGGTACTTC,CAWSVLGPRYF
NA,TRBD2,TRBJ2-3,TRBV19,TGTGCCAGTAGTAAGCGGGAGGGAGTTCTTGGCACAGATACGCAGTATTTT,CASSKREGVLGTDTQYF
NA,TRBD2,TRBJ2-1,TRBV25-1,TGTGCCAGCAGTGGTCTAGCGGGAGGGCCGTTAGTGGGTGAGCAGTTCTTC,CASSGLAGGPLVGEQFF
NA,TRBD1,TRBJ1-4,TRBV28,TGTGCCAGCAGTATGCCCTTTGGGACAGGGCCCGGAAATAATGAAAAACTGTTTTTT,CASSMPFGTGPGNNEKLFF
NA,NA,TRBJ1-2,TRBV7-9,TGTGCCAGCAGCTTAGGTTTCTTACAGAGACCCTATGGCTACACCTTC,CASSLGFLQRPYGYTF
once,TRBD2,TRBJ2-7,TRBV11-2,TGTGCCAGCAGCTCGGGACTAGCCTACGAGCAGTACTTC,CASSSGLAYEQYF
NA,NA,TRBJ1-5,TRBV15,TGTGCCACCAGCAGAGAATTTCGGGGGGCAGGCAATCAGCCCCAGCATTTT,CATSREFRGAGNQPQHF
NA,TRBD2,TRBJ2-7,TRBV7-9,TGTGCCAGCAGCTCCCATAGAGCGGGAGGCTCCTACGAGCAGTACTTC,CASSSHRAGGSYEQYF
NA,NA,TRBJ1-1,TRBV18,TGTGCCAGCTCACCATACGGACGGATAATGAACACTGAAGCTTTCTTT,CASSPYGRIMNTEAFF
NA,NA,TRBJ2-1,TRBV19,TGTGCCAGTAGCCCCCTTTGGTTCAATGAGCAGTTCTTC,CASSPLWFNEQFF